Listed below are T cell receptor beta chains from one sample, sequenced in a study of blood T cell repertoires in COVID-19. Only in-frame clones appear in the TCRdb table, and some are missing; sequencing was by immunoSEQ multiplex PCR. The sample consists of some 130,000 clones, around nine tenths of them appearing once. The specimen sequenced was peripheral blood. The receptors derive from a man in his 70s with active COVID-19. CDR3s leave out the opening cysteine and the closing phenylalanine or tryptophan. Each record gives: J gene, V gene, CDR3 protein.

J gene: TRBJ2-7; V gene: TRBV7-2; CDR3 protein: ASSLVGSSYEQY
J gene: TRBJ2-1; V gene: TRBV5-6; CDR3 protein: ASSLGLAGGGEQF
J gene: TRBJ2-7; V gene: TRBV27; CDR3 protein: ASSPRGGARGEQY
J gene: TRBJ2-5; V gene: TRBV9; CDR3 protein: ASSLRGGGAPSGRTETQY
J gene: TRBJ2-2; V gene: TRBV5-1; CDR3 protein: ASSLQGAETGELF
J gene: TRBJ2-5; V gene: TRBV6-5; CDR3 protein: ASSDDQGRKTQY
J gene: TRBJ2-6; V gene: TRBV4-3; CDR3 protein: ASSQVGGRSGVGANVLT
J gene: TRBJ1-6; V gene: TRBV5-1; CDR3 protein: ASSGTTGNYNSPLH
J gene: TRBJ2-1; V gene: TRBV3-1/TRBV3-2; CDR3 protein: ASSLGAGSYNEQF
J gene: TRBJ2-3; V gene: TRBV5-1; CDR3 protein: ASSPALGGGTDTQY
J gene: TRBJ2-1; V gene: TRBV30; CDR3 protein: AWSTRTSGSDEQF
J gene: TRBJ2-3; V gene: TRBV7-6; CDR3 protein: ASSPRLAGYTDTQY
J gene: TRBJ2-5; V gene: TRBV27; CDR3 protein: ASSLLGGVLETQY
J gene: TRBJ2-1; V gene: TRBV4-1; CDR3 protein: ASSQERLAGGSEQF
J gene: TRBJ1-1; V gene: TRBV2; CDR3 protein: ASTRTGHTEAF
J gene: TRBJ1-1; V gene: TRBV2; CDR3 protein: ASSEGRAKTEAF
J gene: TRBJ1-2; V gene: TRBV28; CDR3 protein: ASSLLGPNYGYT
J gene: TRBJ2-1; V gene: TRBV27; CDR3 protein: ASSLQGGGEQF
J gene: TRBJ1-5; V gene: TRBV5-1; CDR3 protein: ASSLEGGLNQPQH
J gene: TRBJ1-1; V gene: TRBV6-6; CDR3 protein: ATTQTGLTEAF
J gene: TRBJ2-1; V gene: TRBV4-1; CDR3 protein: ASSQGTVYNEQF
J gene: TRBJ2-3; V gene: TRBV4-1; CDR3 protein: ASSQLKSGGTDTQY
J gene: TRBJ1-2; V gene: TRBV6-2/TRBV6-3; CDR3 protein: ASSYLGQGGYGYT
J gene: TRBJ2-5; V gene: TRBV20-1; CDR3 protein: SSSVVETQY
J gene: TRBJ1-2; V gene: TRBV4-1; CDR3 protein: ASSQAPGQGYYGYT
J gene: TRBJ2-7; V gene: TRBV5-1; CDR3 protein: ASSSPGLADHEQY
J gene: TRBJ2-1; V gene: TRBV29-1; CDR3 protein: SVDGAGRYNEQF
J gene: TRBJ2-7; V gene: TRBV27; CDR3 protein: ASSPWQQRTYEQY
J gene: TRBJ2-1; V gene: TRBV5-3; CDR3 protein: ARSLGSIDSREQF
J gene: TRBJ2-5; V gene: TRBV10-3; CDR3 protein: AISEGQGTETQY
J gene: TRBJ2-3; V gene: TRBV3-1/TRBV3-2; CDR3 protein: ASVLDTTDTQY
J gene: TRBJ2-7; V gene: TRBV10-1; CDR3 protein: ASSESSVIRQPYEQY
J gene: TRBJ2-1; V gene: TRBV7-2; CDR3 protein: ASSLAGLPSDEQF
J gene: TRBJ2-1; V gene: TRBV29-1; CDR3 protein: SVEPDNEQF
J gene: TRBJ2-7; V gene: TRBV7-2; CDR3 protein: ASSSPQSPDRHEQY
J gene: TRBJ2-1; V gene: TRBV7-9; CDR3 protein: ASSKPGLAALNEQF
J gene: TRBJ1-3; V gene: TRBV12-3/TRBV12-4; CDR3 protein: ASSLGTGNTIY
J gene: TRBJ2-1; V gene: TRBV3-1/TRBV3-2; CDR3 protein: ASSQDNGRERRSSYNEQF
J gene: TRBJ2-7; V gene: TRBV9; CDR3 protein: ASSVDSGYEQY
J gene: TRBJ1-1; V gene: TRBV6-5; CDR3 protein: ASSSNRVGTEAF
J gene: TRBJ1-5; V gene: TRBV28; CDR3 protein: ASSPPQGRRGAQH
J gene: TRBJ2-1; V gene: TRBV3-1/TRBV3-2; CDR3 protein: ASSPLLRQGEDNEQF
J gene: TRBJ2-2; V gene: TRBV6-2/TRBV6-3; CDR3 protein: ASSYVDTRAGELF
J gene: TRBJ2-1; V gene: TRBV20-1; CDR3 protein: SASPEESGKGEQF
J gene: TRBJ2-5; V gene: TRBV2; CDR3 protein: ASSESTGVQETQY
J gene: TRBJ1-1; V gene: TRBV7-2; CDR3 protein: ASSYQGVRSEAF